This T cell receptor beta chain was captured in a study of CD8 T cells in Susac syndrome. In blood CD8+ and CD4+ T cells, TCR beta underwent sequencing. TEMRA cells were FACS-enriched, with CD8+ and CD4+ T cells isolated negatively. Germline CDR1 reads SGHVS; CDR2 reads FNYEAQ. The length of the CDR3 is 17 residues. J lost 5 bases, V lost 4 bases, and 13 bases had no gene match. cDNA came from about 0.5 to 1 ug RNA primed by random hexamers. Amplification of TCR beta CDR3 used immunoSEQ multiplex PCR across 54 Vbeta and 13 Jbeta. TCRdb re-called the immunoSEQ multiplex PCR reads with MiXCR, one entry per CDR3 protein. The sample holds about 89,000 distinct CDR3 sequences, over 85% seen once.

This clonotype was obtained from a human donor in good health. The chain recombines TRBV7-6 with TRBJ2-2, with 7 bases aligning to TRBD1. The sequencing input was CD8+ T cells from PBMCs. CDR3 amino acids: CASSSFRSGGETGELFF. DNA for the CDR3: TGTGCCAGCAGCTCCTTTCGTTCAGGGGGTGAGACCGGGGAGCTGTTTTTT.